Each of the 25 T cell receptor beta chains below was sequenced from the same sample in a study of blood T cell repertoires in COVID-19. Libraries were prepared by immunoSEQ multiplex PCR; TCRdb keeps only in-frame clonotypes and omits some of them. The sample includes about 42,000 clones, around four fifths of them seen just once. Sequencing input: peripheral blood. These receptors were obtained from a man between 50 and 59 years old with active COVID-19.

This clone has only a few counts. The chain uses TRBV7-6 and TRBJ2-5, with 11 bases identical to TRBD2. V shed 2 bases and J 2 bases; nucleotides not matched to a gene: 4. The CDR3 has 16 amino acids. The germline CDR1 and CDR2 sequences are SGHVS and FNYEAQ. CDR3 in DNA: TGTGCCAGCAGCTTATTTACTAGCGGGGGTCAAGAGACCCAGTACTTC. This translates into CASSLFTSGGQETQYF. The entire variable domain, with the rest obtained from reference TRBV7-6 and TRBJ2-5, is as follows: GAGVSQSPRYKVTKRGQDVALRCDPISGHVSLYWYRQALGQGPEFLTYFNYEAQQDKSGLPNDRFSAERPEGSISTLTIQRTEQRDSAMYRCASSLFTSGGQETQYFGPGTRLLVL.

The chain couples TRBV20-1 to TRBJ2-7; the D gene is possibly TRBD1 (6 bases). CDR3 length equals 11 residues. Trimming stripped 7 bases from V and 6 bases from J, with 13 bases between. Germline-derived CDR1 and CDR2 are DFQATT and SNEGSKA (reference sequence). The CDR3 protein is CSGTASGEQYF. The CDR3, as DNA: TGCAGTGGGACAGCCAGCGGCGAGCAGTACTTC.

The chain employs TRBV11-3 and TRBJ2-7, with TRBD2 matching 8 bases. CDR1 and CDR2 (germline): SGHNT, YENEEA. The CDR3 consists of 15 residues. V gave up 5 bases and J gave up 0 bases; unmatched junction bases: 6. The CDR3 here is CASSPSAGGSYEQYF. CDR3 DNA sequence: TGTGCCAGCAGCCCGTCCGCGGGGGGCTCCTACGAGCAGTACTTC.

The CDR3 here is CATSEGTSGRTVYNEQFF. The CDR3 nucleotides are TGTGCCACCAGTGAAGGGACTAGCGGGAGGACCGTATACAATGAGCAGTTCTTC. The V call is TRBV24-1, the J call TRBJ2-1; 15 bases map to TRBD2. After removal of 4 bases from V and 4 bases from J, the junction contained 7 bases not matched to a gene. CDR3 length: 18 residues. Germline V gives CDR1 KGHDR, CDR2 SFDVKD.

The chain uses TRBV6-2 or TRBV6-3 and TRBJ2-2, with D perhaps TRBD2 (5 bases). Germline CDR1 is MNHEY and CDR2 is SVGEGT. This CDR3 has 17 amino acids. The ends were cut back, 5 bases at V and 5 bases at J, with 21 bases in the middle. CDR3 loop: CASSGPSGYSRTGELFF. CDR3 DNA sequence: TGTGCCAGCAGTGGACCCAGCGGTTACTCGAGGACCGGGGAGCTGTTTTTT.

This rearrangement joins TRBV3-1 (or the pseudogene TRBV3-2) to TRBJ2-7; D is unclear. Trimming took 2 bases from V and 0 from J, leaving 14 bases between them. Per the germline V gene, CDR1 is LGHDT and CDR2 is YNNKEL (reference sequence). The CDR3 is 16 amino acids. CDR3 nucleotide sequence: TGTGCCAGCAGCCAACGAGGATCGGGTCGCTCCTACGAGCAGTACTTC. Translating it yields CASSQRGSGRSYEQYF.

This chain uses TRBV6-6 with TRBJ2-7; D not certain. Per germline, CDR1 MNHNY and CDR2 SVGAGI (reference sequence). Trimming removed 2 bases from V and 4 bases from J, with 15 bases in between. CDR3 length: 15 amino acids. The CDR3, as DNA: TGTGCCAGCAGTTACGAGGCCCCGGCCTTATACGAGCAGTACTTC. Translated: CASSYEAPALYEQYF.

This clone has a handful of counts. The rearrangement links TRBV5-4 to TRBJ1-6; TRBD1 might be the D (5 bases). From germline, CDR1 is SGHNT and CDR2 YYREEE (reference sequence). Trimming took 0 bases from V and 0 from J, leaving 10 bases between them. This CDR3 contains 17 residues. The CDR3 nucleotides read TGTGCCAGCAGCTTGGGGGGCAAAAGCTCCTATAATTCACCCCTCCACTTT. Protein sequence: CASSLGGKSSYNSPLHF. Together with reference TRBV5-4 and TRBJ1-6, the CDR3 gives the full variable domain: ETGVTQSPTHLIKTRGQQVTLRCSSQSGHNTVSWYQQALGQGPQFIFQYYREEENGRGNFPPRFSGLQFPNYSSELNVNALELDDSALYLCASSLGGKSSYNSPLHFGNGTRLTVT.

The chain has TRBV5-6 and TRBJ1-2; D is unresolved. The germline V gene encodes CDR1 SGHDT and CDR2 YYEEEE. V was cut by 4 bases and J by 2 bases, with 21 bases left in between. The CDR3 covers 17 residues. As DNA, the CDR3 is TGTGCCAGCAGCCTCGCTTCCGAATTCAGGTACAACTATGGCTACACCTTC. Protein sequence: CASSLASEFRYNYGYTF.

V and J are TRBV28 and TRBJ1-5, with D possibly being TRBD1 (5 bases). Trimming took off 8 bases at V and 3 bases at J, with 17 bases between the two ends. Germline CDR1 is MDHEN and CDR2 is SYDVKM. The length of the CDR3 is 15 residues. CDR3 sequence reads: CASWAGKLNNQPQHF. The CDR3 bases are TGTGCCAGCTGGGCAGGGAAGTTGAACAATCAGCCCCAGCATTTT.

This clone was seen just once. The J gene is TRBJ1-4, the V gene TRBV5-6; 8 bases are shared with TRBD1. Germline V gene lookup returns CDR1 SGHDT and CDR2 YYEEEE. CDR3 length: 17 amino acids. Trimming at V came to 0 bases and at J to 4 bases, leaving 8 bases not matched to a gene. CDR3 residues: CASSLVAGGGFNEKLFF. The CDR3 DNA reads as TGTGCCAGCAGCTTGGTGGCAGGGGGCGGTTTTAATGAAAAACTGTTTTTT.

Only one count was recorded for this clone. Here the CDR3 DNA reads TGTGCCAGCAGCCCAGGGGGGAGTCCGCGGGAGACCCAGTACTTC. This codes for CASSPGGSPRETQYF. The chain links TRBV11-3 to TRBJ2-5; D is possibly TRBD1 (7 bases). CDR3 length equals 15 residues. Germline loops: CDR1 SGHNT, CDR2 YENEEA. V dropped 5 bases and J dropped 5 bases, with 18 bases sitting between them.

V and J are TRBV14 and TRBJ2-1, with TRBD2 as a possible D gene (6 bases). V lost 0 bases and J 1 base, leaving 10 bases between the germline ends. This CDR3 spans 16 amino acids. Per germline, CDR1 SGHDN and CDR2 FVKESK. The DNA for the CDR3 is TGTGCCAGCAGCCAAGATCTGGGGGGATCCTACAATGAGCAGTTCTTC. Translated, it gives CASSQDLGGSYNEQFF.

The chain combines TRBV19 with TRBJ2-3; 13 bases are shared with TRBD2. The CDR3 runs 15 residues. Germline-derived CDR1 and CDR2 are LNHDA and SQIVND (reference sequence). V shed 5 bases, J shed 7 bases, and the junction held 6 bases outside the gene matches. The CDR3 DNA is TGTGCCAGTAGTTGGACTAGCGGGAGAGGGAATACGCAGTATTTT. It translates to CASSWTSGRGNTQYF.

This chain joins TRBV18 and TRBJ2-5, with 8 positions matching TRBD2. V trimming: 2 bases; J trimming: 2 bases; junction bases outside the gene matches: 7. There are 16 residues in the CDR3. The V gene's germline CDR1 is KGHSH and CDR2 LQKENI. In DNA, the CDR3 is TGTGCCAGCTCACCAAGAGCGGGAGAGATTCAAGAGACCCAGTACTTC. It encodes CASSPRAGEIQETQYF.

The J gene is TRBJ2-3, the V gene TRBV21-1; no check of the table's D call, TRBD2, against the DNA was made. TRBV21-1 represents a pseudogene. The CDR3 length is 19 residues. CDR3 in DNA: TGTGCCAGCAGCATCCCGACGCCTACTAGCAGAGGAATCACAGATACGCAGTATTTT. Translation gives CASSIPTPTSRGITDTQYF.

This clone was observed a few times. The rearrangement joins TRBV7-2 to TRBJ1-5, with D perhaps TRBD1 (5 bases). Trimming stripped 5 bases from V and 0 bases from J, with 14 bases between. Germline lookup yields CDR1 SGHTA and CDR2 FQGNSA. This CDR3 is 16 amino acids long. In DNA, the CDR3 is TGTGCCAGCAGCCCCTTCGGGGGGTCTAGCAATCAGCCCCAGCATTTT. Translation gives CASSPFGGSSNQPQHF.

This rearrangement joins TRBV7-3 to TRBJ2-2; D gene unclear. V dropped 8 bases and J dropped 0 bases, with 10 bases sitting between them. The CDR3 covers 14 residues. Germline CDR1 and CDR2: SGHTA and FQGTGA. CDR3 protein: CASRLQTNTGELFF. The DNA for the CDR3 is TGTGCCAGCCGATTACAAACGAACACCGGGGAGCTGTTTTTT. The full variable domain, completed using reference TRBV7-3 and TRBJ2-2, is GAGVSQTPSNKVTEKGKYVELRCDPISGHTALYWYRQSLGQGPEFLIYFQGTGAADDSGLPNDRFFAVRPEGSVSTLKIQRTERGDSAVYLCASRLQTNTGELFFGEGSRLTVL.

The J gene is TRBJ1-2, the V gene TRBV20-1; TRBD1 might be the D (6 bases). The V end was cut by 5 bases, the J end by 7 bases, with 11 bases between. The length of the CDR3 is 11 residues. Germline CDR1 reads DFQATT; CDR2 reads SNEGSKA (reference sequence). The CDR3 bases are TGCAGTGCTTCCAGGGGCTCTGGCTACACCTTC. Its translation is CSASRGSGYTF.

The chain carries TRBV7-9 and TRBJ2-1; D is perhaps TRBD2 (7 bases). Per germline, CDR1 SEHNR and CDR2 FQNEAQ (reference sequence). The CDR3 has 16 residues. Trimming left V 5 bases short and J 8 bases short, with 22 bases between. Here the CDR3 DNA reads TGTGCCAGCAGCCCCATCACCGGGGGGCGCTTGTATGAGCAGTTCTTC. It specifies CASSPITGGRLYEQFF.

The CDR3 bases are TGTGCCAGCTCGTCACTCGTAGCGGGGGGGCGAGATACGCAGTATTTT. Its translation: CASSSLVAGGRDTQYF. V is TRBV14 and J is TRBJ2-3; 11 bases agree with TRBD2. The CDR3 extends over 16 amino acids. Germline lookup yields CDR1 SGHDN and CDR2 FVKESK. Germline trimming cut 8 bases from V and 5 bases from J; bases unmatched to any gene: 12.

J is TRBJ1-3 and V is TRBV5-4; 8 bases line up with TRBD1. This CDR3 comprises 16 residues. Germline V gives CDR1 SGHNT, CDR2 YYREEE (reference sequence). V lost 4 bases and J lost 4; bases outside the gene matches: 10. The DNA for the CDR3 is TGTGCCAGCAGCGGAAACAGGGGGTTAACAGGAAACACCATATATTTT. This codes for CASSGNRGLTGNTIYF.

The CDR3 loop reads CASSLGLSSDTQYF. CDR3 nucleotide sequence: TGTGCCAGCAGCTTGGGGTTGAGCTCAGATACGCAGTATTTT. The genes are TRBV5-8 and TRBJ2-3, with unresolved D. This CDR3 is 14 amino acids long. The germline V gene has CDR1 SGHTS and CDR2 YDEGEE. V was cut by 0 bases and J by 4 bases, with 9 bases left in between.

This clone was counted between two and nine times. The chain is built from TRBV19 and TRBJ1-2, with 8 bases fitting TRBD1. The CDR3 extends over 14 amino acids. Looked up from germline, CDR1 is LNHDA and CDR2 is SQIVND (reference sequence). The junction had 7 bases not matched to a gene; V was cut back by 6 bases and J by 4 bases. CDR3 nucleotide sequence: TGTGCCAGTAGCAGTTCGGGACAGGCCTATGGCTACACCTTC. This translates into CASSSSGQAYGYTF.

The chain joins TRBV7-2 to TRBJ1-5; D is undetermined. CDR1 is SGHTA and CDR2 is FQGNSA in the germline V gene. The CDR3 has 13 residues. V was clipped by 7 bases and J by 4 bases, with 11 bases between them. The CDR3 loop reads CASNWEPNQPQHF. The CDR3 DNA is TGTGCCAGCAACTGGGAGCCAAATCAGCCCCAGCATTTT.